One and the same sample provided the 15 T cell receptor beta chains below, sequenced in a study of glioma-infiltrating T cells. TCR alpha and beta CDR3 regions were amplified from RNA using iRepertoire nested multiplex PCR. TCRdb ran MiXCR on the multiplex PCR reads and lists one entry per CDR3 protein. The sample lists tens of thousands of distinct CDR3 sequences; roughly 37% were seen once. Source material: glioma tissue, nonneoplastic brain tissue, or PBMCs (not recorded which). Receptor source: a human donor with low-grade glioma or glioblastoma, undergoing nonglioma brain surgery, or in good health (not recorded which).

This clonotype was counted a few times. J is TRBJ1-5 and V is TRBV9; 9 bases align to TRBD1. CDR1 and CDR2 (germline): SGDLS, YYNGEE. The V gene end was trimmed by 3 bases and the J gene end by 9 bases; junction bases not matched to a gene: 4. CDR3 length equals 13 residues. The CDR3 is CASSEGTGTPQHF. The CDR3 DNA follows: TGTGCCAGCAGCGAGGGGACAGGGACGCCCCAGCATTTT.

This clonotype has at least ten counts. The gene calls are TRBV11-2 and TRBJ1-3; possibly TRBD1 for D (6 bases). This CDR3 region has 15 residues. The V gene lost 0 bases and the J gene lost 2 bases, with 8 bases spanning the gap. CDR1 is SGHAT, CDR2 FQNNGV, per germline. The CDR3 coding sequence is TGTGCCAGCAGCTTAGATGGGGGCCCTGGAAACACCATATATTTT. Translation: CASSLDGGPGNTIYF.

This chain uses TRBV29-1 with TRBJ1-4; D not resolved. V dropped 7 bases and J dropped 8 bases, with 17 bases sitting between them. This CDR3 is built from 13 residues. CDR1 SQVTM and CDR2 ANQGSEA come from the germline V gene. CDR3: CSAAGVEEEKLFF. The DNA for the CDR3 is TGCAGCGCCGCCGGGGTGGAGGAGGAAAAACTGTTTTTT.

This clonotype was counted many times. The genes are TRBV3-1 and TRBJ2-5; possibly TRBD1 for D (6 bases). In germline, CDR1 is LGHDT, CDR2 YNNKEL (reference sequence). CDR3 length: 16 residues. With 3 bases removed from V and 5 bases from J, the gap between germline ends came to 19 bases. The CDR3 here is CASSHASVGGRETQYF. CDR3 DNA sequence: TGTGCCAGCAGCCATGCGTCAGTTGGGGGCCGTGAGACCCAGTACTTC.

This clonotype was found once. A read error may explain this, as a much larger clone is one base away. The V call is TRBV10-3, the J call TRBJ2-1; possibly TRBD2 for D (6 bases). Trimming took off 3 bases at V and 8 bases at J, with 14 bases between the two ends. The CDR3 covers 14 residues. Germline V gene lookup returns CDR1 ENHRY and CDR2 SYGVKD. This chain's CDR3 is CAISDGSARDEQFF. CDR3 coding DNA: TGTGCCATCAGTGACGGGAGTGCCAGGGATGAGCAGTTCTTC.

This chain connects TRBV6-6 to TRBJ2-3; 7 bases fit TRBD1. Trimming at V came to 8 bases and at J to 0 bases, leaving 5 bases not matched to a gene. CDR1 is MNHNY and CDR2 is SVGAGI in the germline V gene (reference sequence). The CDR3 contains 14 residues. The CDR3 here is CASPRDRSTDTQYF. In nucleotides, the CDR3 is TGTGCCAGCCCGAGGGACAGAAGCACAGATACGCAGTATTTT.

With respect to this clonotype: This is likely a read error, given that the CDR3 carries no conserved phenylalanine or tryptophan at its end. The CDR3 region has the DNA TGCGCCGGCAGCCCAGAGTCCTCCCCTAACTATGGCTACACCCTC. This codes for CAGSPESSPNYGYTL. The gene calls are TRBV4-1 and TRBJ1-2; D unresolved. Germline values: CDR1 MGHRA, CDR2 YSYEKL. The length of the CDR3 is 15 residues.

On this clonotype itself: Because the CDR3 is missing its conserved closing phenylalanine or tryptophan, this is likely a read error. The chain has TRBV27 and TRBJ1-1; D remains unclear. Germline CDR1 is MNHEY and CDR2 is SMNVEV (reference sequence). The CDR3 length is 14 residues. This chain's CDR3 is CASSLGRLNTKAFL. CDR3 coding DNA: TGTGCCAGCAGTTTAGGGCGGTTGAACACTAAAGCTTTCCTT.

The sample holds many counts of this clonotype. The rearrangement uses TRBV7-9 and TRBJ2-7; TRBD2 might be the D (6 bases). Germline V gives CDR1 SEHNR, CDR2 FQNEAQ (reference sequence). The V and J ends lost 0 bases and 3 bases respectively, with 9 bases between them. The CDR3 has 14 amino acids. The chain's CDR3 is CASSLAAGSYEQYF. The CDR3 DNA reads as TGTGCCAGCAGCTTAGCGGCGGGGAGCTACGAGCAGTACTTC.

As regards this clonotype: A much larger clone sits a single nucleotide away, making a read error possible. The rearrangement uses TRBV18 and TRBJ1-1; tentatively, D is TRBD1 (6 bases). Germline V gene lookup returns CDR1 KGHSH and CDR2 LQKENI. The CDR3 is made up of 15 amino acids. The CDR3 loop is CASSPTRTDVNTASF. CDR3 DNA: TGTGCCAGCTCACCTACAAGGACAGATGTTAATACAGCTTCCTTT.

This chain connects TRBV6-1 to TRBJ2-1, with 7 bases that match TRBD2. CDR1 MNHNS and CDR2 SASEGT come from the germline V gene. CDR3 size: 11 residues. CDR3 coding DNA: TGTGCAAACACGGGGGGCAATGAGCAGTTCTTC. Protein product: CANTGGNEQFF.

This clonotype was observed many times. The CDR3, as DNA: TGTGCCAGCAGTTTTTTGGGGACAGGATTTAACAATGAGCAGTTCTTC. Protein sequence: CASSFLGTGFNNEQFF. The chain links TRBV27 to TRBJ2-1; 8 bases match TRBD1. The CDR3 is 16 residues long. Germline loops: CDR1 MNHEY, CDR2 SMNVEV (reference sequence). Trimming at V came to 3 bases and at J to 5 bases, leaving 9 bases not matched to a gene.

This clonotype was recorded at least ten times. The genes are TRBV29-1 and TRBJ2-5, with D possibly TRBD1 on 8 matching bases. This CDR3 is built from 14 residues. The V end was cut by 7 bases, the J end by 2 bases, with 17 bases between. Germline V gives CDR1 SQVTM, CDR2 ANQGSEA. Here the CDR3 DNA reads TGCAGCGCCAGACAGGGGAGGGTTCAAGAGACCCAGTACTTC. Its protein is CSARQGRVQETQYF.

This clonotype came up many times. CDR3 in DNA: TGTGCCAGCAGCTCCCGGGACAAGCTGTTGACTTTCTTT. Protein: CASSSRDKLLTFF. The chain carries TRBV5-4 and TRBJ1-1; D might be TRBD1 (6 bases). The V gene's germline CDR1 is SGHNT and CDR2 YYREEE (reference sequence). Trimming shortened V by 3 bases and J by 12 bases, and 18 bases separated the two germline ends. There are 13 residues in the CDR3.

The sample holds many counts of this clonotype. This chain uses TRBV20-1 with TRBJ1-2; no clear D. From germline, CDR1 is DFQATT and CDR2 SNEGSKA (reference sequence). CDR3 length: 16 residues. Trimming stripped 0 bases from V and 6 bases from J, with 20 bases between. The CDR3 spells CSARDRIRSGSDGYTF. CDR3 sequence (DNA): TGCAGTGCTAGAGATCGTATCCGGTCGGGGTCAGATGGCTACACCTTC.